The clone carrying this T cell receptor beta chain was seen a handful of times. The entry originates in a study of blood T cells in healthy people across ages. A second 7 to 11 cycle PCR used barcoded and J-beta primers. Each CDR3 protein gets one entry after TCRdb re-called the 5' RACE reads with MiXCR. The sample holds 700,000 or so distinct CDR3 sequences, roughly 43% seen once. This clonotype was obtained from a man at least 80 years old in good health. Sequenced sample: blood.

The DNA for the CDR3 is TGCAGTGCTACTACAGAGCCCTTAGAGCAGTACTTC. Amino acid sequence: CSATTEPLEQYF. The rearrangement links TRBV20-1 to TRBJ2-7; D call uncertain. V lost 4 bases and J 7 bases, leaving 14 bases between the germline ends. Germline V gene lookup returns CDR1 DFQATT and CDR2 SNEGSKA (reference sequence). This CDR3 has 12 residues.